Following are 10 T cell receptor beta chains from one sample sequenced in a study of shared clonotypes between healthy human individuals. Naive CD8 cells lacked CD45RO, underwent positive selection for CCR7 and left out terminally differentiated effector memory CD45RA+ cells. Generated by immunoSEQ multiplex PCR, the TCRdb table keeps only in-frame clones and is missing some. The table shows 630,000 or so clones, with more than 95% occurring only once. The sample taken for sequencing was naive CD8+ T cells sorted from blood. Source of these receptors: a man in his thirties or forties in good health.

V gene TRBV6-1 combines with J gene TRBJ2-7; D not resolved. Germline V gene sequence: CDR1 MNHNS, CDR2 SASEGT. Deletions cut 10 bases from V and 3 bases from J, with 13 bases between. The CDR3 sequence is 12 residues long. The CDR3 DNA sequence: TGTGCCACCCACACCCTTATCTACGAGCAGTACTTC. It is translated as CATHTLIYEQYF.

The chain employs TRBV27 and TRBJ2-7, with D perhaps given as TRBD1 or TRBD2 (5 bases each). The germline gives CDR1 MNHEY, CDR2 SMNVEV (reference sequence). Trimming left V 1 base short and J 0 bases short, with 7 bases between. There are 14 residues in the CDR3. This CDR3 reads CASSLLGTSYEQYF. CDR3 DNA sequence: TGTGCCAGCAGTTTATTGGGGACCTCCTACGAGCAGTACTTC.

The chain is built from TRBV20-1 and TRBJ1-1, with unresolved D. The V gene's germline CDR1 is DFQATT and CDR2 SNEGSKA (reference sequence). This CDR3 has 11 amino acids. Trimming shortened V by 2 bases and J by 7 bases, and 8 bases separated the two germline ends. In DNA form, the CDR3 reads TGCAGTGCTAGATTACGGAGTGAAGCTTTCTTT. Its protein product is CSARLRSEAFF.

The V gene is TRBV7-6, the J gene TRBJ2-7; no clear D gene. Germline CDR1 SGHVS, CDR2 FNYEAQ. The CDR3 length is 14 residues. Trimming pared 1 base from V and 5 bases from J, leaving 12 bases between. CDR3: CASSLGPDLNEQYF. In DNA form, the CDR3 reads TGTGCCAGCAGCTTAGGCCCCGATCTAAACGAGCAGTACTTC.

The V and J genes are TRBV11-2 and TRBJ2-5; D might be TRBD1 (5 bases). From germline, CDR1 is SGHAT and CDR2 FQNNGV. Trimming took 4 bases from V and 2 from J, leaving 14 bases between them. The CDR3 has 15 residues. In DNA, the CDR3 is TGTGCCAGCAGCTCAAGGGGTTTTGATCAAGAGACCCAGTACTTC. Protein: CASSSRGFDQETQYF.

The count of this clone is one. The chain has TRBV28 and TRBJ1-2; the match to TRBD1 covers 9 bases. Germline assignment: CDR1 MDHEN and CDR2 SYDVKM. V trimming: 3 bases; J trimming: 7 bases; junction bases outside the gene matches: 12. The CDR3 consists of 16 residues. The CDR3 sequence: CASSFFAGQGVGGYTF. As DNA, the CDR3 is TGTGCCAGCAGTTTTTTCGCGGGACAGGGCGTCGGTGGCTACACCTTC.

The chain employs TRBV28 and TRBJ2-5; D call uncertain. The CDR3 consists of 12 residues. Trimming left V 5 bases short and J 4 bases short, with 8 bases between. CDR1 and CDR2 from the germline V gene are MDHEN and SYDVKM. CDR3 sequence: CASSRVGETQYF. CDR3 sequence (DNA): TGTGCCAGCAGTCGCGTGGGAGAGACCCAGTACTTC.

The rearrangement joins TRBV5-6 to TRBJ2-2, with TRBD1 identical over 8 bases. The CDR3 totals 18 residues. Germline V gene lookup returns CDR1 SGHDT and CDR2 YYEEEE. V dropped 2 bases and J dropped 4; count of bases not matched to a gene: 13. Written as DNA, the CDR3 is TGTGCCAGCAGCTTAAACCGGGACAGGTCGAAGCGCACCGGGGAGCTGTTTTTT. Translating gives CASSLNRDRSKRTGELFF. Full variable domain (missing parts from reference TRBV5-6 and TRBJ2-2): DAGVTQSPTHLIKTRGQQVTLRCSPKSGHDTVSWYQQALGQGPQFIFQYYEEEERQRGNFPDRFSGHQFPNYSSELNVNALLLGDSALYLCASSLNRDRSKRTGELFFGEGSRLTVL.

This clone has only one observation. The chain is built from TRBV7-9 and TRBJ2-7, with 9 bases lining up with TRBD2. V gave up 2 bases and J gave up 4 bases; unmatched junction bases: 12. CDR1 is SEHNR and CDR2 is FQNEAQ in the germline V gene (reference sequence). The CDR3 contains 17 residues. The CDR3 here is CASSLSGSGREPYEQYF. In nucleotides, the CDR3 is TGTGCCAGCAGCTTATCGGGTAGCGGGAGAGAACCTTACGAGCAGTACTTC.

V gene TRBV5-5 combines with J gene TRBJ2-1; TRBD1 is a possible D gene (7 bases). V lost 6 bases to trimming and J lost 9 bases, with 10 bases between them. CDR1 and CDR2 from the germline V gene are SGHKS and YYEKEE (reference sequence). There are 11 residues in the CDR3. The CDR3 is CASKQGGEQFF. The DNA for the CDR3 is TGTGCCAGCAAGCAGGGGGGTGAGCAGTTCTTC.